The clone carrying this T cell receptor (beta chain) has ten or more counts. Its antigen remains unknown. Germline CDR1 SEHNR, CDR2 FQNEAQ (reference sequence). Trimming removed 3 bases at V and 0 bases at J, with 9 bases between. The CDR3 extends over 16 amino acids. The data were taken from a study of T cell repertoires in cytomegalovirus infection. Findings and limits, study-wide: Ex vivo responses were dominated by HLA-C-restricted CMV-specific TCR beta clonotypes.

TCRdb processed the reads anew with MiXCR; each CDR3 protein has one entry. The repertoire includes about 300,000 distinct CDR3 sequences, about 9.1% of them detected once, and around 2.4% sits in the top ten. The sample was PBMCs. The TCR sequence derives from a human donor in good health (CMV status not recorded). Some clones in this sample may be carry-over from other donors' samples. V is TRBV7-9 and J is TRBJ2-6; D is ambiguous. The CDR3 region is CASSLGRTSGANVLTF. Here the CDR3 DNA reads TGTGCCAGCAGCTTGGGCAGAACCTCTGGGGCCAACGTCCTGACTTTC.